This entry lists 22 T cell receptor beta chains sequenced from one sample in a study of blood T cell repertoires in COVID-19. Some clones are missing from TCRdb's copy, which holds only in-frame ones; the method was immunoSEQ multiplex PCR. The data hold 95,000 to 150,000 clones, with roughly 90% observed a single time. The sample comprised peripheral blood. Receptors originate from a man aged 45-65 years with acute or convalescent COVID-19.

This chain uses TRBV5-6 with TRBJ2-4; 8 bases fit TRBD2. J gave up 9 bases and V 0 bases, and 8 bases lay outside the gene matches. In germline, CDR1 is SGHDT, CDR2 YYEEEE. The CDR3 consists of 15 residues. CDR3 DNA: TGTGCCAGCAGCTTGGAGGGGACTAGTGTGGGCATTCAGTACTTC. Amino acid sequence: CASSLEGTSVGIQYF.

The J gene is TRBJ1-1, the V gene TRBV30; TRBD1 matches 7 bases. The CDR3 is 12 amino acids. V lost 7 bases to trimming and J lost 5 bases; unmatched junction nucleotides: 7. Germline V gene lookup returns CDR1 GTSNPN and CDR2 SVGIG (reference sequence). The CDR3 protein is CAFQTGRTEAFF. The CDR3 bases are TGTGCCTTTCAGACAGGGAGGACTGAAGCTTTCTTT.

The chain employs TRBV6-5 and TRBJ2-7; D is undetermined. The CDR3 consists of 14 residues. The germline V gene has CDR1 MNHEY and CDR2 SVGAGI. The V end lost 2 bases, the J end lost 1 base, and 9 bases lay between the germline ends. This chain's CDR3 is CASSYGLQSYEQYF. The CDR3 bases are TGTGCCAGCAGTTACGGGCTTCAATCCTACGAGCAGTACTTC.

The CDR3, as DNA: TGTGCCAGCAGTTTAAAGCCTACCTATAATGAAAAACTGTTTTTT. Translating gives CASSLKPTYNEKLFF. The chain couples TRBV27 to TRBJ1-4; D ambiguous. There are 15 residues in the CDR3. V was cut by 2 bases and J by 4 bases, with 11 bases left in between. Germline V gene sequence: CDR1 MNHEY, CDR2 SMNVEV (reference sequence).

The CDR3 nucleotides read TGTGCCAGCAGCTTAAGTTTCAGGGAGGCGGGGCAGCCCCAGCATTTT. This codes for CASSLSFREAGQPQHF. V usage is TRBV7-8 and J usage is TRBJ1-5; D possibly corresponds to TRBD1 (5 bases). V gave up 2 bases and J gave up 7 bases, with 18 bases separating them. The CDR3 is 16 residues long. Per germline, CDR1 SGHVS and CDR2 FQNEAQ.

The CDR3 DNA reads TGCAGCGTTGAACTGGCGGGAAGGGGCTACGAGCAGTACTTC. Protein sequence: CSVELAGRGYEQYF. The chain is built from TRBV29-1 and TRBJ2-7, with D possibly being TRBD2 (6 bases). Trimming pared 2 bases from V and 3 bases from J, leaving 14 bases between. Looked up from germline, CDR1 is SQVTM and CDR2 is ANQGSEA. This CDR3 is 14 amino acids long.

The chain couples TRBV5-1 to TRBJ1-2; D call uncertain. This CDR3 contains 14 residues. The germline V gene has CDR1 SGHRS and CDR2 YFSETQ. Trimming stripped 0 bases from V and 2 bases from J, with 8 bases between. The CDR3 DNA reads TGCGCCAGCAGCTTGGACGCGTCAAACTATGGCTACACCTTC. Encoded protein: CASSLDASNYGYTF.

This clone was found a few times. This rearrangement joins TRBV30 to TRBJ1-5; 8 bases fit TRBD1. Germline assignment: CDR1 GTSNPN and CDR2 SVGIG (reference sequence). The CDR3 loop spans 14 amino acids. V shed 0 bases and J 6 bases; nucleotides not matched to a gene: 4. The CDR3, as DNA: TGTGCCTGGAGTGTTGGACAGGGTAGTCAGCCCCAGCATTTT. Translating it yields CAWSVGQGSQPQHF.

V and J are TRBV5-1 and TRBJ2-2; D may be TRBD1 (6 bases). From germline, CDR1 is SGHRS and CDR2 YFSETQ. This CDR3 is built from 16 residues. Trimming cost V 4 bases and J 4 bases, with 17 bases left between them. CDR3 in amino acids: CASSLRTASLTGELFF. CDR3 DNA: TGCGCCAGCAGCCTCCGGACAGCGTCGCTCACCGGGGAGCTGTTTTTT.

The V and J genes are TRBV2 and TRBJ2-7; 15 nucleotides agree with TRBD2. The germline CDR1 and CDR2 sequences are SNHLY and FYNNEI. Losses at the gene ends were 6 bases for V and 8 bases for J; bases not matched to a gene: 8. The CDR3 sequence is 15 residues long. CDR3 coding DNA: TGTGCCAGCAGGGGAGGACTAGCGGGAGGGTCCCAGCAGTACTTC. Protein product: CASRGGLAGGSQQYF.

The chain carries TRBV5-1 and TRBJ2-5; no reliable D call. Germline V gene data show CDR1 as SGHRS and CDR2 as YFSETQ. This CDR3 is built from 12 residues. V dropped 0 bases and J dropped 6 bases, with 6 bases sitting between them. CDR3 sequence (DNA): TGCGCCAGCAGCTTGGACTCAAAGACCCAGTACTTC. Translated: CASSLDSKTQYF.

This clone appeared a few times. V is TRBV7-2 and J is TRBJ1-2; 7 bases agree with TRBD1. This CDR3 has 16 amino acids. Germline loops: CDR1 SGHTA, CDR2 FQGNSA. J was trimmed by 3 bases and V by 2 bases; bases with no gene match: 9. CDR3 sequence (DNA): TGTGCCAGCAGCTTACGTCGGTATCAGGGGGACTATGGCTACACCTTC. This translates into CASSLRRYQGDYGYTF.

The chain employs TRBV19 and TRBJ2-1; 11 positions match TRBD2. The CDR3 contains 16 residues. Germline CDR1 LNHDA, CDR2 SQIVND (reference sequence). J gave up 7 bases and V 5 bases, and 10 bases lay outside the gene matches. CDR3 nucleotide sequence: TGTGCCAGTAGTGTGAAACTAGCGGGAGTAGGTAATGAGCAGTTCTTC. Translating it yields CASSVKLAGVGNEQFF.

This sequence joins TRBV15 and TRBJ2-5; TRBD2 matches at 8 bases. J was trimmed by 4 bases and V by 0 bases; bases with no gene match: 7. Per the germline V gene, CDR1 is LNHNV and CDR2 is YYDKDF (reference sequence). This CDR3 contains 16 residues. The CDR3 bases are TGTGCCACCAGCAGAGATCCGGGAGGGCCGGCAGAGACCCAGTACTTC. Amino acids: CATSRDPGGPAETQYF.

The chain links TRBV6-5 to TRBJ1-1; 7 positions match TRBD1. Trimming removed 6 bases from V and 4 bases from J; junction bases left unmatched: 5. This CDR3 is 13 amino acids long. Germline CDR1 MNHEY, CDR2 SVGAGI. The CDR3 here is CASRRGTATEAFF. DNA of the CDR3: TGTGCCAGCAGGCGCGGGACAGCCACTGAAGCTTTCTTT.

The chain recombines TRBV12-3 or TRBV12-4 with TRBJ1-2; the D gene is possibly TRBD1 (6 bases). There are 13 residues in the CDR3. Trimming took off 6 bases at V and 4 bases at J, with 12 bases between the two ends. This chain's CDR3 is CASRPTGGYGYTF. The DNA of the CDR3 is TGTGCCAGCAGGCCGACAGGCGGCTATGGCTACACCTTC.

Written as DNA, the CDR3 is TGTGCCAGCAGTCGGACAGGGGGCCAGCCCCAGCATTTT. Translation gives CASSRTGGQPQHF. The chain couples TRBV6-5 to TRBJ1-5, with TRBD1 matching over 11 bases. The CDR3 covers 13 residues. Looked up from germline, CDR1 is MNHEY and CDR2 is SVGAGI. V gave up 5 bases and J gave up 7 bases; unmatched junction bases: 1.

The J gene is TRBJ1-1, the V gene TRBV30; TRBD1 aligns across 7 bases. The germline V gene has CDR1 GTSNPN and CDR2 SVGIG (reference sequence). Germline trimming cut 0 bases from V and 10 bases from J; bases unmatched to any gene: 5. The CDR3 consists of 12 residues. The DNA of the CDR3 is TGTGCCTGGAGTGTACAAGAGGGGGCAGCTTTCTTT. It translates to CAWSVQEGAAFF.

The V gene is TRBV18, the J gene TRBJ2-3; TRBD1 matches at 7 bases. Germline CDR1 is KGHSH and CDR2 is LQKENI. This CDR3 spans 18 amino acids. J lost 0 bases, V lost 6 bases, and 15 bases had no gene match. CDR3 protein: CASSKPKGAGKSTDTQYF. DNA for the CDR3: TGTGCCAGCTCCAAGCCCAAGGGGGCAGGAAAAAGCACAGATACGCAGTATTTT.

The chain couples TRBV18 to TRBJ2-1; 8 nucleotides match TRBD1. The germline gives CDR1 KGHSH, CDR2 LQKENI. With 5 bases clipped from V and 7 bases from J, the junction kept 10 bases outside the gene matches. This CDR3 has 15 residues. CDR3 sequence: CASSTRDRLGNEQFF. The DNA for the CDR3 is TGTGCCAGCTCAACCAGGGACAGGTTGGGAAATGAGCAGTTCTTC.

The chain links TRBV15 to TRBJ2-5, with D tentatively TRBD2 (6 bases). The ends were cut back, 3 bases at V and 2 bases at J, with 28 bases in the middle. The germline V gene encodes CDR1 LNHNV and CDR2 YYDKDF (reference sequence). The CDR3 has 20 amino acids. The CDR3 sequence is CATSSTLKSLTWGEQETQYF. In DNA form, the CDR3 reads TGTGCCACCAGCAGTACTTTAAAGTCCCTAACCTGGGGGGAACAAGAGACCCAGTACTTC.

Notes on this clone: At the DNA level, this CDR3 is encoded by other sequences in the same sample as well. V usage is TRBV5-1 and J usage is TRBJ2-3; TRBD2 matches at 7 bases. This CDR3 spans 15 amino acids. Germline assignment: CDR1 SGHRS and CDR2 YFSETQ. Trimming cost V 0 bases and J 3 bases; bases outside gene matches: 4. CDR3 region: CASSLGGGGTDTQYF. The CDR3 region has the DNA TGCGCCAGCAGCTTGGGAGGCGGGGGAACAGATACGCAGTATTTT.